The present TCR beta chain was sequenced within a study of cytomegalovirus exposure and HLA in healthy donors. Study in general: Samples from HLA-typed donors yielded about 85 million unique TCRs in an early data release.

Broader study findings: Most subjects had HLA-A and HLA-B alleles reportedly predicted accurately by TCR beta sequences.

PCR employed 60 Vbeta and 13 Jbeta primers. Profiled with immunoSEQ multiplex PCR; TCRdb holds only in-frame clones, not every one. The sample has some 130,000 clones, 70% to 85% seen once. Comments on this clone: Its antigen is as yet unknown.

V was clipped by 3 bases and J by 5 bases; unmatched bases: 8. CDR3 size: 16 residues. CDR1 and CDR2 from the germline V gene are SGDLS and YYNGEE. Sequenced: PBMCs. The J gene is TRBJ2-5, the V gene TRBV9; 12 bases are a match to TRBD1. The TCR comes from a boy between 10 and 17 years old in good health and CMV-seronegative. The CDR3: CASSARDRGLRETQYF. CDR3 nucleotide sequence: TGTGCCAGCAGCGCCCGGGACAGGGGGCTTCGGGAGACCCAGTACTTC.